The rows below give T cell receptor beta chains drawn from one sample of a study of CD8+ T cells in alopecia areata. Here immunoSEQ multiplex PCR was the method, and the copy in TCRdb shows in-frame clones only, minus some. Altogether 100,000 to 150,000 clones are present, 35% to 40% being singletons, with the ten largest covering roughly 3.2%. The sample was CD4+ T cells sorted from blood. The receptor source for this set is a human donor with alopecia areata. Each CDR3 is given with its conserved first and last residue. The D gene is left open where the match is weak. The listing skips clone size in some rows; elsewhere it reads once, few, many or a size class.

j_call v_call clone_size d_call cdr3_aa cdr3_nt
TRBJ1-1 TRBV5-1 once NA CASSLTGGVTEAFF TGCGCCAGCAGCTTGACAGGAGGCGTTACTGAAGCTTTCTTT
TRBJ2-5 TRBV6-5 NA NA CASSVLGSETQYF TGTGCCAGCAGTGTTCTGGGGAGCGAGACCCAGTACTTC
TRBJ2-7 TRBV28 NA NA CASTPGQSYEQYF TGTGCCAGCACCCCGGGCCAGTCCTACGAGCAGTACTTC
TRBJ2-1 TRBV5-1 once TRBD2 CASSLIVAGAISYNEQFF TGCGCCAGCAGCTTGATAGTAGCGGGGGCGATCTCCTACAATGAGCAGTTCTTC
TRBJ2-5 TRBV5-4 NA TRBD2 CASSSGTSGGLGTQYF TGTGCCAGCAGCTCCGGGACTAGCGGGGGTTTGGGGACCCAGTACTTC
TRBJ2-3 TRBV5-4 NA NA CASSLDTDTQYF TGTGCCAGCAGCTTGGACACAGATACGCAGTATTTT
TRBJ1-5 TRBV30 NA NA CALEGDGNQPQHF TGTGCCCTAGAGGGGGACGGCAATCAGCCCCAGCATTTT
TRBJ2-2 TRBV30 NA TRBD1 CAWTGQGARNANTGELFF TGTGCCTGGACCGGACAGGGGGCAAGGAACGCGAACACCGGGGAGCTGTTTTTT
TRBJ2-7 TRBV4-3 NA TRBD1 CASSLRDRGSYEQYF TGCGCCAGCAGCCTCCGGGACAGGGGCTCCTACGAGCAGTACTTC
TRBJ2-3 TRBV28 few TRBD1 CASSFGTGALTDTQYF TGTGCCAGCAGTTTCGGGACAGGGGCTCTCACAGATACGCAGTATTTT
TRBJ2-7 TRBV2 NA TRBD1 CASSGQGSSYEQYF TGTGCCAGCAGCGGACAGGGCAGCTCCTACGAGCAGTACTTC
TRBJ2-3 TRBV4-3 NA NA CASSQEVADTQYF TGCGCCAGCAGCCAAGAAGTGGCGGATACGCAGTATTTT
TRBJ2-5 TRBV29-1 NA TRBD2 CSVEGVAGHQETQYF TGCAGCGTTGAGGGAGTAGCGGGGCACCAAGAGACCCAGTACTTC
TRBJ2-1 TRBV5-1 NA NA CASGMGDRNNEQFF TGCGCCAGCGGCATGGGGGATCGGAACAATGAGCAGTTCTTC
TRBJ2-7 TRBV30 few TRBD2 CAWSREGYYEQYF TGTGCCTGGAGCAGGGAGGGGTACTACGAGCAGTACTTC
TRBJ1-6 TRBV7-2 NA NA CASSLSQINSPLHF TGTGCCAGCAGCTTGTCACAGATTAATTCACCCCTCCACTTT
TRBJ2-7 TRBV4-3 NA TRBD1 CASSLGTAGSYEQYF TGCGCCAGCAGCCTCGGGACAGCCGGCTCCTACGAGCAGTACTTC
TRBJ1-1 TRBV7-2 NA NA CASSFRERGYTEAFF TGTGCCAGCAGCTTCAGGGAGAGGGGATACACTGAAGCTTTCTTT
TRBJ2-6 TRBV30 NA NA CAWSTTSGANVLTF TGTGCCTGGAGTACAACCTCTGGGGCCAACGTCCTGACTTTC
TRBJ2-1 TRBV5-1 once NA CASSLAGAGYNEQFF TGCGCCAGCAGCTTGGCCGGGGCGGGCTACAATGAGCAGTTCTTC
TRBJ1-4 TRBV29-1 NA TRBD1 CSALTGRNEKLFF TGCAGCGCACTGACAGGGAGGAATGAAAAACTGTTTTTT
TRBJ2-2 TRBV30 NA NA CAWWLQTGELFF TGTGCCTGGTGGCTCCAGACCGGGGAGCTGTTTTTT
TRBJ1-1 TRBV29-1 NA TRBD1 CSVIPGGLDTEAFF TGCAGCGTTATACCAGGGGGGCTGGACACTGAAGCTTTCTTT
TRBJ2-7 TRBV29-1 NA TRBD2 CSVAPSGSPYEQYF TGCAGCGTTGCCCCTAGCGGGTCCCCCTACGAGCAGTACTTC
TRBJ1-1 TRBV29-1 NA TRBD1 CSALGQLNTEAFF TGCAGCGCCCTGGGACAGCTGAACACTGAAGCTTTCTTT
TRBJ1-2 TRBV29-1 NA TRBD1 CSVGTGTGIGYTF TGCAGCGTCGGCACCGGGACAGGGATTGGCTACACCTTC
TRBJ2-5 TRBV5-1 NA NA CASSLEQTQYF TGCGCCAGCAGCTTGGAGCAGACCCAGTACTTC
TRBJ2-6 TRBV5-1 NA NA CASSLDGSANVLTF TGCGCCAGCAGCTTGGATGGTTCGGCCAACGTCCTGACTTTC
TRBJ2-6 TRBV7-2 NA NA CASSLAWGLGANVLTF TGTGCCAGCAGCTTAGCATGGGGGCTCGGGGCCAACGTCCTGACTTTC
TRBJ2-1 TRBV29-1 few TRBD2 CSVAGLAGAISEQFF TGCAGCGTTGCTGGACTAGCGGGAGCTATATCTGAGCAGTTCTTC
TRBJ1-1 TRBV29-1 few NA CSLATDKNTEAFF TGCAGCCTTGCTACCGATAAGAACACTGAAGCTTTCTTT
TRBJ2-5 TRBV30 NA NA CAWSRRSQETQYF TGTGCCTGGAGCCGACGGTCCCAAGAGACCCAGTACTTC
TRBJ2-1 TRBV30 NA NA CAWTGLYNEQFF TGTGCCTGGACCGGACTTTATAATGAGCAGTTCTTC
TRBJ2-3 TRBV7-2 NA TRBD2 CASSPGLAGSSTDTQYF TGTGCCAGCAGCCCAGGACTAGCGGGAAGTAGCACAGATACGCAGTATTTT
TRBJ2-3 TRBV28 NA NA CASSLWPTDTQYF TGTGCCAGCAGTTTGTGGCCCACAGATACGCAGTATTTT
TRBJ2-5 TRBV4-1 few NA CASSRTWGETQYF TGCGCCAGCAGCCGGACCTGGGGGGAGACCCAGTACTTC
TRBJ1-5 TRBV28 NA NA CASSLPGTVYPQHF TGTGCCAGCAGTTTACCCGGGACGGTATATCCCCAGCATTTT
TRBJ1-1 TRBV28 few TRBD1 CASSSGQVVEAFF TGTGCCAGCAGTTCGGGACAGGTCGTAGAAGCTTTCTTT